This entry is about one TCR beta chain. The antigen remains unidentified. Assay: immunoSEQ multiplex PCR; the TCRdb copy retains only in-frame clones and omits some. Among 65,000 or so clones listed, roughly 80% were seen once. These data come from a study of OX40 agonist ivuxolimab in advanced cancers. General observations from the study: Clonal expansion by week 6 occurred in CD4+ and CD8+ blood T cells (at 0.1 to 3.0 mg/kg).

Blood was sampled at baseline, cycle 4 day 1, and cycle 7 day 1. Sample: CD4+ or CD8+ T cells sorted from blood, taken in a trial of the OX40 agonist ivuxolimab. The origin of this receptor is an adult with an advanced solid tumor such as melanoma, head and neck, liver or kidney cancer.

The CDR3 DNA reads TGTGCCAGCTCACCAACTGGGGGCTCCTACGAGCAGTACTTC. Protein: CASSPTGGSYEQYF. The chain recombines TRBV18 with TRBJ2-7; D may be TRBD1 or TRBD2 (5 bases each). The CDR3 is 14 residues long. Germline V gives CDR1 KGHSH, CDR2 LQKENI. V lost 2 bases to trimming and J lost 0 bases, with 8 bases between them.